The source of this T cell receptor (beta chain) is a study of cytomegalovirus exposure and HLA in healthy donors. This CDR3 is built from 14 residues. CDR1 is MNHNY and CDR2 is SVGAGI in the germline V gene (reference sequence). The V gene lost 2 bases and the J gene lost 6 bases, with 10 bases spanning the gap. 13 Jbeta primers and 60 Vbeta primers were used for the PCR. Sequencing was performed with immunoSEQ multiplex PCR; in TCRdb, only in-frame clones are kept and a portion is missing. The sample carries more than 85,000 clones, almost 75% recorded once. The chain carries TRBV6-6 and TRBJ1-4; tentatively, D is TRBD1 (6 bases). This clonotype was obtained from a man aged 35-49 years in good health and CMV-seronegative. The sample consisted of PBMCs. The CDR3 here is CASSYDRSDEKLFF. The CDR3 coding sequence is TGTGCCAGCAGTTACGACAGGTCGGATGAAAAACTGTTTTTT.